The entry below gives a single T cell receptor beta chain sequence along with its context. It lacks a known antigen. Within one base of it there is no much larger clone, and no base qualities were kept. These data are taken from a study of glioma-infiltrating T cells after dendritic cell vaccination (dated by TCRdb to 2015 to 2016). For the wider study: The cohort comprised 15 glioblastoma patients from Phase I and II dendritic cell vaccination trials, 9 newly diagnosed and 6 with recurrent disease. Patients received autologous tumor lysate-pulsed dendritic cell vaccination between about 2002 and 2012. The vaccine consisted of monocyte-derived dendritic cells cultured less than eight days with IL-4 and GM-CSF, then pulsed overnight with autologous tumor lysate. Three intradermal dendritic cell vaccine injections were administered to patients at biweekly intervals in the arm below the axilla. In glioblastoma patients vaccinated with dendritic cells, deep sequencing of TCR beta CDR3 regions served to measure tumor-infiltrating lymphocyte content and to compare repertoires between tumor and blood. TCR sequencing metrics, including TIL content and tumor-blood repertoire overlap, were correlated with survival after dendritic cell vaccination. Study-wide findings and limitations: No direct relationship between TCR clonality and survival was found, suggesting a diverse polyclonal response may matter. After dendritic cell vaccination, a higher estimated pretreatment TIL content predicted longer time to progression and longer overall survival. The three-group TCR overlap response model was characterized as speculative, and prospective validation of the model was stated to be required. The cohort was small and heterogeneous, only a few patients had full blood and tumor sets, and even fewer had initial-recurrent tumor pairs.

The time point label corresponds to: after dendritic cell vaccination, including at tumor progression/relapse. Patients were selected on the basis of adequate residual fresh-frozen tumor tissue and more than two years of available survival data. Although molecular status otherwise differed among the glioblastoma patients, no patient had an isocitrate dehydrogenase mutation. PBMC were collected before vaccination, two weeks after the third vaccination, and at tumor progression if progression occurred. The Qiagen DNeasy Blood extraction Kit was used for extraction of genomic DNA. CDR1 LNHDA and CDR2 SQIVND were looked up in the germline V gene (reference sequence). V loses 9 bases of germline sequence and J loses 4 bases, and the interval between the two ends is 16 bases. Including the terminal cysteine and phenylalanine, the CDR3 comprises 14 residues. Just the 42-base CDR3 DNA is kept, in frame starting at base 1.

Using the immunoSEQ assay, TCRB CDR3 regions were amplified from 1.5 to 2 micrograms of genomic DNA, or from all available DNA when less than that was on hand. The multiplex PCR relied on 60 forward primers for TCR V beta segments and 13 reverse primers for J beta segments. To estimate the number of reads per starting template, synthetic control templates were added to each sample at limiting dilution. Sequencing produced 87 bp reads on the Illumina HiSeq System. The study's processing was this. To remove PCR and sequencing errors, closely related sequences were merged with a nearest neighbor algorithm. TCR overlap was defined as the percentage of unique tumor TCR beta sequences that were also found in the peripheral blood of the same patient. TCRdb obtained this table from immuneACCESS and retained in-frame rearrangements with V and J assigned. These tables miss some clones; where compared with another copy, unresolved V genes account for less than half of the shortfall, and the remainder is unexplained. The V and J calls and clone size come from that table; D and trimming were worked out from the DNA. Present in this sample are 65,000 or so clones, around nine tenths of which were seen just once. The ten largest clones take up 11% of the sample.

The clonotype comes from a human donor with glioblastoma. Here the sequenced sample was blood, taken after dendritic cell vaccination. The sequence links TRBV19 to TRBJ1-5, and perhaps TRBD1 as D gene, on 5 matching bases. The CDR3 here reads CASDPQGGNQPQHF. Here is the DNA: TGTGCCAGCGACCCTCAGGGTGGGAATCAGCCCCAGCATTTT.